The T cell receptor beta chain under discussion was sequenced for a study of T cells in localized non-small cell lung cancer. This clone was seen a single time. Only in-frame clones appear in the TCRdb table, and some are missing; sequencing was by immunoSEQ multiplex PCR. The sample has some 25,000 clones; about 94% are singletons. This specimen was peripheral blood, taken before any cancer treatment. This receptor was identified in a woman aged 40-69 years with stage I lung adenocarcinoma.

The CDR3 nucleotides read TGTGCCAGCACCCGATCCGTGGGGGGGGAAAAACTGTTTTTT. The encoded protein is CASTRSVGGEKLFF. The chain combines TRBV7-8 with TRBJ1-4; perhaps TRBD1 as D (5 bases). Trimming pared 7 bases from V and 8 bases from J, leaving 17 bases between. The CDR3 has 14 amino acids. Germline values: CDR1 SGHVS, CDR2 FQNEAQ.